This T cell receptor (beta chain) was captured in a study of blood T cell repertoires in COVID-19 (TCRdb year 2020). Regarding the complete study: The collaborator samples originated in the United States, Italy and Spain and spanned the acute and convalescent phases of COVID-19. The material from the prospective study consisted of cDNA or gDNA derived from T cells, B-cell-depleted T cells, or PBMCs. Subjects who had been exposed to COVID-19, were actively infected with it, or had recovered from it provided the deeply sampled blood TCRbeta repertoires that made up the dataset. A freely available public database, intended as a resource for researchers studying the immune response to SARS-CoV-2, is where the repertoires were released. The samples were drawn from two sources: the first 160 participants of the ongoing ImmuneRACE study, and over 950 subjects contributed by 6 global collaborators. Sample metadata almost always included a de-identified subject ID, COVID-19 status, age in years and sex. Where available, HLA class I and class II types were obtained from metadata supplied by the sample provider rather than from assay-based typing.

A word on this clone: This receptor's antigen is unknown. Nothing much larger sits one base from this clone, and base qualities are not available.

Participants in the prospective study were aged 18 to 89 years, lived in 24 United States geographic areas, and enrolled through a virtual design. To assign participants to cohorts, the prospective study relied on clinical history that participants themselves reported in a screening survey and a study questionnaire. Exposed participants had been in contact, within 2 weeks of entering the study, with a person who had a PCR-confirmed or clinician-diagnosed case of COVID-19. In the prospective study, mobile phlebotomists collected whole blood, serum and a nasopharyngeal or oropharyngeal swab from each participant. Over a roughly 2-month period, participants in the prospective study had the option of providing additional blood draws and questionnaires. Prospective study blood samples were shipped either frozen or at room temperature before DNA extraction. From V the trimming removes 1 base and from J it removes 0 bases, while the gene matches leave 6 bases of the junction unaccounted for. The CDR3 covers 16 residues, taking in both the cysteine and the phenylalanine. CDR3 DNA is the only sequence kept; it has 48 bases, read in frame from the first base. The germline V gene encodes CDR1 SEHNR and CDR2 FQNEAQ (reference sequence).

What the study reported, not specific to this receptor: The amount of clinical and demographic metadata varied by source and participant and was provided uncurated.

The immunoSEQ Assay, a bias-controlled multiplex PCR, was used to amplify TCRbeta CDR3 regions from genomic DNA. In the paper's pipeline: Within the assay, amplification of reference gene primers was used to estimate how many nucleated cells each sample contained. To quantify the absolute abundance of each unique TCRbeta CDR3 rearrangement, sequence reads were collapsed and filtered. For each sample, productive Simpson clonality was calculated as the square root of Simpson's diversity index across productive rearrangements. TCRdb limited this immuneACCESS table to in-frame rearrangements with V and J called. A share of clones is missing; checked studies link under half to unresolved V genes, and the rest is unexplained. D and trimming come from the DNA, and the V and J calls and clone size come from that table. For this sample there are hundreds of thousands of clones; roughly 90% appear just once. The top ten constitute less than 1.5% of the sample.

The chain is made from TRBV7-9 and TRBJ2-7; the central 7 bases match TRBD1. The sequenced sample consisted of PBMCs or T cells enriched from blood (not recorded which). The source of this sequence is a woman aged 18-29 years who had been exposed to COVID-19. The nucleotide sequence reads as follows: TGTGCCAGCAGCTTAGGAGGGGGCAGGAGCTCCTACGAGCAGTACTTC. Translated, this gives CASSLGGGRSSYEQYF.